These 3 T cell receptor beta chains share one sample of origin, sequenced in a study of shared clonotypes between healthy human individuals. The assay was immunoSEQ multiplex PCR, and TCRdb's table has in-frame clones only and misses some. In the table there are about 460,000 clones, more than 70% of which are singletons. Sample: PBMCs. The source of these receptors is a woman in her thirties or forties in good health. Some clones in this sample may be carry-over from other donors' samples.

This rearrangement joins TRBV14 to TRBJ2-7; 10 bases match TRBD2. The J segment lost 4 bases and the V segment lost 0 bases, leaving 6 bases of the junction unmatched. The length of the CDR3 is 16 residues. Germline values: CDR1 SGHDN, CDR2 FVKESK. In nucleotides, the CDR3 is TGTGCCAGCAGCCAAGAAGAACTAGCGGGATCTTACGAGCAGTACTTC. Translated, it gives CASSQEELAGSYEQYF. Combining the CDR3 with reference TRBV14 and TRBJ2-7 gives the whole variable domain EAGVTQFPSHSVIEKGQTVTLRCDPISGHDNLYWYRRVMGKEIKFLLHFVKESKQDESGMPNNRFLAERTGGTYSTLKVQPAELEDSGVYFCASSQEELAGSYEQYFGPGTRLTVT.

Of note for this clone: This likely came from a read error, as a far larger clone is one base away. Other DNA variants within this sample encode the same CDR3. The J gene is TRBJ1-3, the V gene TRBV10-3; no clear D. Germline values: CDR1 ENHRY, CDR2 SYGVKD. The CDR3 contains 16 residues. CDR3 sequence: CAISVAAGHSGNTIYF. The CDR3 DNA is TGTGCCATCAGTGTCGCGGCGGGCCACTCTGGAAACACCATATATTTC.

The chain has TRBV5-1 and TRBJ2-7; D possibly corresponds to TRBD2 (6 bases). This CDR3 comprises 15 residues. V lost 4 bases to trimming and J lost 2 bases, with 16 bases between them. Germline values: CDR1 SGHRS, CDR2 YFSETQ. The DNA of the CDR3 is TGCGCCAGCAGCCCCCTCGGTAGCGGAGCCTACGAGCAGTACTTC. This sequence encodes CASSPLGSGAYEQYF.